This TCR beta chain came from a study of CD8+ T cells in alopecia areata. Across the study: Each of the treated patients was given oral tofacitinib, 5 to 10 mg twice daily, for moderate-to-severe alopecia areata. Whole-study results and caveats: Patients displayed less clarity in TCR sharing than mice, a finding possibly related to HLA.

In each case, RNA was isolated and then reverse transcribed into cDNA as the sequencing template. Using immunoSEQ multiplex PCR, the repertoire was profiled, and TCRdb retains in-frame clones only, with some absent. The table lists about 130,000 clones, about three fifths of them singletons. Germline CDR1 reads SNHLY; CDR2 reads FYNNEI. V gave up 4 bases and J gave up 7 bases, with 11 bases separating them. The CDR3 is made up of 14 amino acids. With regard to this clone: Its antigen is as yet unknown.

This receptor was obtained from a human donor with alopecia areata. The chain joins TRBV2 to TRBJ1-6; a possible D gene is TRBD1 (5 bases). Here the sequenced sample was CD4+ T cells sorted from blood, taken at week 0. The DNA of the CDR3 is TGTGCCAGCAGTGGGGGCCAGACAAATTCACCCCTCCACTTT. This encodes CASSGGQTNSPLHF.